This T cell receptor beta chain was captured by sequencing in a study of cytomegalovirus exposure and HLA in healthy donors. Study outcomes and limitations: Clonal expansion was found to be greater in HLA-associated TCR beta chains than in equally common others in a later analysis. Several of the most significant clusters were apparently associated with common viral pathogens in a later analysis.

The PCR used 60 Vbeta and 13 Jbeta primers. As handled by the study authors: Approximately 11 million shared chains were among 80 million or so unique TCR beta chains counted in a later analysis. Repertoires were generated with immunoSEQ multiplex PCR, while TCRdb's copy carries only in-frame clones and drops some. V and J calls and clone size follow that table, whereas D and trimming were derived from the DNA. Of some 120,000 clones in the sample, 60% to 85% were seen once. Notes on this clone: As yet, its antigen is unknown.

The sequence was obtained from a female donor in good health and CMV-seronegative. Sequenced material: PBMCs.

CDR3 nucleotides: TGCGCCAGCAGCCAAGTCGGAGGGAGATACACTGAAGCTTTCTTT. It translates to CASSQVGGRYTEAFF. The chain combines TRBV4-1 with TRBJ1-1; D not certain. Trimming stripped 1 base from V and 3 bases from J, with 12 bases between. Germline CDR1 is MGHRA and CDR2 is YSYEKL. This CDR3 is built from 15 residues.